Listed below are T cell receptor beta chains from one sample, sequenced in a study of OX40 agonist ivuxolimab in advanced cancers. This table comes from immunoSEQ multiplex PCR, and its TCRdb copy is limited to in-frame clones, with some not included. This sample yields 26,000 or so clones, of which about 81% are seen a single time; about a quarter belongs to the top ten. The sample consisted of CD4+ or CD8+ T cells sorted from blood, taken in a trial of the OX40 agonist ivuxolimab. These receptors were taken from an adult with an advanced solid tumor such as melanoma, head and neck, liver or kidney cancer. The CDR3 runs from the conserved cysteine through the conserved F or W. The D gene is left open where the match is weak. Clone size appears in some rows only: once, few, many, or a class for an expanded clone.

V	J	size	D	CDR3	DNA
TRBV11-1	TRBJ1-1	-	-	CASSYREPTEAFF	TGTGCCAGCAGTTACAGGGAGCCGACTGAAGCTTTCTTT
TRBV19	TRBJ1-5	-	-	CASRWGEEQPQHF	TGTGCCAGTAGATGGGGGGAGGAACAGCCCCAGCATTTT
TRBV28	TRBJ2-7	-	-	CASSIYRERHEQYF	TGTGCCAGCAGTATATACAGGGAGAGGCACGAGCAGTACTTC
TRBV7-8	TRBJ2-5	few	-	CASSLFPPGTGPLAAGETQYF	TGTGCCAGCAGCTTATTTCCACCCGGGACAGGGCCACTAGCGGCCGGAGAGACCCAGTACTTC
TRBV2	TRBJ1-5	once	-	CASSLTVNQPQHF	TGTGCCAGCAGTTTGACAGTGAATCAGCCCCAGCATTTT
TRBV7-9	TRBJ1-2	-	-	CASSPPGRGYGYTF	TGTGCCAGCAGCCCCCCGGGTAGGGGGTATGGCTACACCTTC
TRBV19	TRBJ1-1	-	-	CASSIGTKNTEAFF	TGTGCCAGTAGTATAGGGACAAAGAACACTGAAGCTTTCTTT
TRBV7-2	TRBJ1-6	-	-	CASSFPQLSSYNSPLHF	TGTGCCAGCAGCTTCCCACAGCTGAGCTCCTATAATTCACCCCTCCACTTT
TRBV5-8	TRBJ1-4	-	-	CASIRGVATNEKLFF	TGTGCCAGCATCAGGGGAGTTGCAACTAATGAAAAACTGTTTTTT
TRBV13	TRBJ2-7	-	TRBD1	CASSLGQGDSYEQYF	TGTGCCAGCAGCTTAGGCCAGGGGGACTCCTACGAGCAGTACTTC
TRBV7-8	TRBJ2-3	-	-	CASSFVLTDTQYF	TGTGCCAGCAGCTTCGTACTCACAGATACGCAGTATTTT
TRBV7-9	TRBJ2-2	-	-	CASSFGAGSPGELFF	TGTGCCAGCAGCTTTGGGGCAGGGTCGCCCGGGGAGCTGTTTTTT
TRBV28	TRBJ2-3	-	-	CASSPKTGLHTDTQYF	TGTGCCAGCAGTCCCAAGACAGGACTGCACACAGATACGCAGTATTTT
TRBV9	TRBJ2-2	-	TRBD2	CASRVSGGGTGELFF	TGTGCCAGCAGGGTTAGCGGGGGCGGCACCGGGGAGCTGTTTTTT
TRBV21-1	TRBJ2-2	-	-	CASSKFSSASGRSNTGELFF	TGTGCCAGCAGCAAATTCTCTTCGGCTAGCGGGAGGAGTAACACCGGGGAGCTGTTTTTT
TRBV5-4	TRBJ1-2	-	-	CASSLALLGETNYGYTF	TGTGCCAGCAGCTTGGCCTTATTAGGGGAGACTAACTATGGCTACACCTTC
TRBV7-2	TRBJ2-1	-	TRBD1	CASRFETIWTGSSYNEQFF	TGTGCCAGCAGATTTGAAACTATTTGGACAGGTTCGTCGTACAATGAGCAGTTCTTC
TRBV2	TRBJ2-7	-	-	CASRGGTINLYEQYF	TGTGCCAGCAGGGGAGGTACTATTAATCTCTACGAGCAGTACTTC
TRBV28	TRBJ2-1	-	-	CASSSERRVYNEQFF	TGTGCCAGCAGCTCCGAAAGGAGAGTATACAATGAGCAGTTCTTC
TRBV5-1	TRBJ1-2	-	-	CASSLETGRNGYTF	TGCGCCAGCAGCTTGGAGACCGGGAGGAATGGCTACACCTTC
TRBV5-4	TRBJ2-5	-	TRBD2	CASSLVIAGLQETQYF	TGTGCCAGCAGCTTGGTGATAGCGGGGCTCCAAGAGACCCAGTACTTC
TRBV7-9	TRBJ2-5	-	TRBD1	CASSLQGLQETQYF	TGTGCCAGCAGCCTACAGGGGCTACAAGAGACCCAGTACTTC
TRBV29-1	TRBJ2-1	-	TRBD2	CSGQGTSGSYLTYNEQFF	TGCAGCGGTCAGGGGACTAGCGGGAGCTATTTGACCTACAATGAGCAGTTCTTC
TRBV19	TRBJ2-1	-	TRBD1	CASNLAGTVYNEQFF	TGTGCCAGTAATCTTGCCGGGACAGTATACAATGAGCAGTTCTTC
TRBV11-2	TRBJ1-2	-	-	CASSSQGSYGYTF	TGTGCCAGCAGTAGTCAGGGAAGCTATGGCTACACCTTC
TRBV9	TRBJ1-2	few	-	CASSVVDGSYGYTF	TGTGCCAGCAGCGTAGTCGACGGAAGCTATGGCTACACCTTC
TRBV2	TRBJ2-1	-	-	CASSEGAWRGSYNEQFF	TGTGCCAGCAGTGAAGGGGCCTGGAGAGGCTCCTACAATGAGCAGTTCTTC
TRBV11-1	TRBJ2-7	few	TRBD2	CASSPGTSGVTYEQYF	TGTGCCAGCAGCCCAGGGACTAGCGGGGTAACCTACGAGCAGTACTTC
TRBV6-1	TRBJ2-7	-	-	CASSGDSFTYEQYF	TGTGCCAGCTCGGGAGACAGTTTTACCTACGAGCAGTACTTC
TRBV7-9	TRBJ2-1	-	-	CASSPTSFDNEQFF	TGTGCCAGCAGCCCTACTAGCTTCGACAATGAGCAGTTCTTC
TRBV4-1	TRBJ1-1	-	-	CASSQETRAGGRTEAFF	TGCGCCAGCAGCCAAGAGACCAGGGCGGGGGGGAGGACTGAAGCTTTCTTT
TRBV6-5	TRBJ2-7	-	-	CAGDGRDYEQYF	TGTGCCGGGGACGGCAGAGACTACGAGCAGTACTTC
TRBV19	TRBJ2-7	medium-sized	TRBD1	CASSMGQIHYEQYF	TGTGCCAGTAGTATGGGACAGATTCACTACGAGCAGTACTTC
TRBV4-3	TRBJ2-4	-	-	CASSQDLGYGENIQYF	TGCGCCAGCAGCCAAGATCTTGGCTACGGGGAAAACATTCAGTACTTC
TRBV7-9	TRBJ2-5	-	-	CASSLLGEETQYF	TGTGCCAGCAGCTTACTGGGGGAGGAGACCCAGTACTTC
TRBV28	TRBJ2-3	-	-	CASSPRADTQYF	TGTGCCAGCAGCCCCCGGGCAGATACGCAGTATTTT
TRBV6-1	TRBJ1-1	few	-	CASSFYTEAFF	TGTGCCAGCAGCTTTTACACTGAAGCTTTCTTT
TRBV5-4	TRBJ2-2	-	-	CASSFSGELFF	TGTGCCAGCAGCTTTAGCGGGGAGCTGTTTTTT
TRBV30	TRBJ2-7	once	-	CAWSPGRVIEQYF	TGTGCCTGGAGTCCGGGGCGCGTTATCGAGCAGTACTTC
TRBV7-8	TRBJ2-5	-	TRBD1	CASSLRTGKMETQYF	TGTGCCAGCAGCTTAAGGACAGGGAAGATGGAGACCCAGTACTTC
TRBV2	TRBJ1-2	-	-	CASSEVGGNYGYTF	TGTGCCAGCAGTGAAGTCGGGGGTAACTATGGCTACACCTTC
TRBV10-1	TRBJ1-1	few	-	CASSEWQGKNTEAFF	TGCGCCAGCAGTGAGTGGCAGGGTAAGAACACTGAAGCTTTCTTT
TRBV19	TRBJ2-1	-	TRBD2	CASWASGGAGEQFF	TGTGCCAGTTGGGCTAGCGGGGGGGCCGGTGAGCAGTTCTTC
TRBV5-1	TRBJ1-5	-	-	CASSFEAIQGSNQPQHF	TGCGCCAGCAGCTTCGAGGCCATCCAAGGGAGCAATCAGCCCCAGCATTTT
TRBV9	TRBJ2-1	-	-	CASSVVAQGSYNEQFF	TGTGCCAGCAGCGTAGTAGCCCAGGGATCCTACAATGAGCAGTTCTTC